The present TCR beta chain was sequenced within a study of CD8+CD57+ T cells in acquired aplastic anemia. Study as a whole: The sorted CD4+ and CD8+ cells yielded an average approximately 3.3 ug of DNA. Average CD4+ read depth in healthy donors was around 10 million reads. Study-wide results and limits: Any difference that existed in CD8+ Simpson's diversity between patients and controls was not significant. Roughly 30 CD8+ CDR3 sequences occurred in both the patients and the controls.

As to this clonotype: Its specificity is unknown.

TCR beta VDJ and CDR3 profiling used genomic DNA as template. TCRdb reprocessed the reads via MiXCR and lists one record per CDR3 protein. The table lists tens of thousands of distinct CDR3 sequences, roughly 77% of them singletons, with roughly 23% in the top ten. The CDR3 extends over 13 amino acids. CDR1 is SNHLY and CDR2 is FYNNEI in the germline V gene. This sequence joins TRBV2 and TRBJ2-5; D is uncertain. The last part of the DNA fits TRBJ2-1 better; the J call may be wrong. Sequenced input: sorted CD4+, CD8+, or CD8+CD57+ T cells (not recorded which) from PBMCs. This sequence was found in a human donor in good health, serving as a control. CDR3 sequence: CASSVRVQETQFF. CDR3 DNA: TGTGCCAGCAGTGTACGGGTCCAAGAGACCCAGTTCTTC.